This T cell receptor beta chain was captured in a study of OX40 agonist ivuxolimab in advanced cancers. Describing the broader study: Ivuxolimab was a fully human IgG2 agonistic monoclonal antibody targeting the costimulatory receptor OX40 (CD134). Intravenous ivuxolimab was administered to patients every 2 weeks at six dose levels: 0.01, 0.1, 0.3, 1.5, 3 and 10 mg/kg. Of the roughly 50 dose-escalation patients, hepatocellular carcinoma was present in roughly 19, melanoma in roughly 15, renal cell carcinoma in 9 and head and neck cancer in 9. In the dose-escalation cohort, over 65% of patients were male, and the mean age was approximately 64 years, with a range of 23 to 79. Patients were allowed to have had prior anti-PD-1, anti-PD-L1 or anti-CTLA-4 therapy, and around 40% of the dose-escalation patients had previously received checkpoint inhibitors. Partial responses occurred in three dose-escalation patients: two with cutaneous melanoma and one with hepatocellular carcinoma. Peripheral TCRbeta sequencing was intended to test whether TCR sequence diversity was altered and clonal T-cell expansion was caused by ivuxolimab. The paper describes the monotherapy dose-escalation part (N ≈ 51 patients) of the phase I trial of ivuxolimab. Summary of the overall study and its limitations: Low levels of normalized T-cell clonal expansion were also seen in some patients who did not respond. Partial responders in the 0.1-3.0 mg/kg groups had among the lowest normalized peripheral clonal expansion, especially among CD8+ T cells. After ivuxolimab, expanded clones were on average more numerous among CD8+ T cells than among CD4+ T cells. Which antigens the clonally expanded peripheral T cells were specific for was not determined. At doses from 0.1 to 3.0 mg/kg, clonal expansion was seen in both CD4+ and CD8+ blood T cells between baseline and week 6.

The V end loses 2 bases and the J end loses 4 bases, and a stretch of 16 bases separates them. The germline V gene (reference sequence) supplies CDR1 SGHNT and CDR2 YYREEE. There are 16 amino acids in the CDR3, from cysteine to phenylalanine inclusive. This entry keeps only the CDR3 DNA: 48 bases, framed from base 1. Patients with a history of autoimmune disease or receiving systemic immunosuppression were excluded from the trial. Peripheral blood for TCR sequencing was collected from all dose cohorts at baseline, on cycle 4 day 1, and on cycle 7 day 1. The samples were taken from a phase I, first-in-human, multicenter, open-label dose-escalation trial of ivuxolimab. Adults with locally advanced or metastatic melanoma, renal cell carcinoma, hepatocellular carcinoma or head and neck squamous cell carcinoma were enrolled in the trial. Before TCR sequencing, CD4+ and CD8+ T cells were separately sorted from peripheral blood.

About this clone: No cognate antigen has been identified for it. Base-call qualities are not available, and no considerably larger clone is one nucleotide away.

For sequencing of the TCRbeta CDR3 region, genomic DNA was extracted from the sorted cells. The immunoSEQ Assay was used to sequence the TCRbeta CDR3 regions. This immuneACCESS table, as held by TCRdb, lists in-frame sequences with V and J called but not all clones. Of the missing ones, under half trace to an unresolved V gene in checked studies; the others have no known cause. The sample contains tens of thousands of clones, roughly 85% of them found a single time. The ten largest clonotypes hold 0.75% to 0.85% of the sample. The specimen was CD4+ or CD8+ T cells sorted from blood, collected in a trial of the OX40 agonist ivuxolimab. This receptor was identified in an adult with an advanced solid tumor such as melanoma, head and neck, liver or kidney cancer. The V and J segments used are TRBV5-4 and TRBJ2-1; the D segment could be TRBD1, given 6 matching bases. The DNA sequence follows: TGTGCCAGCAGCTTTGCCGCGACAGGCGGATACAATGAGCAGTTCTTC. Its amino acids are CASSFAATGGYNEQFF.